This T cell receptor beta chain was sequenced in a study of control samples from healthy donors and cancer patients. Profiled with immunoSEQ multiplex PCR; TCRdb holds only in-frame clones, not every one. The table includes about 180,000 clones, around 91% detected once. The CDR3 runs to 14 residues. Germline V gives CDR1 LGHNA, CDR2 YSLEER. V was clipped by 0 bases and J by 6 bases, with 11 bases between them. This clone is a singleton in its sample. This TCR derives from a woman aged 45-65 years in good health. Sequencing was done on a sample of blood. V is TRBV4-3 and J is TRBJ1-2; no definite D call. This CDR3 reads CASSQDFGVDGYTF. CDR3 sequence (DNA): TGCGCCAGCAGCCAAGATTTTGGTGTTGATGGCTACACCTTC.